The rows below give T cell receptor beta chains drawn from one sample of a study of cytomegalovirus exposure and HLA in healthy donors. Sequenced by immunoSEQ multiplex PCR; TCRdb stores in-frame clones only, minus some. The listing contains some 67,000 clones. Source material: PBMCs. All receptors come from a woman aged 25 to 39 in good health and CMV-seronegative. Both conserved end residues are part of each CDR3. D genes are given only for firm matches.

d_gene | j_gene | v_gene | CDR3aa | CDR3nt
TRBD2 | TRBJ2-1 | TRBV6-4 | CASSQTSGGGDEQFF | TGTGCCAGCAGTCAAACTAGCGGGGGCGGAGATGAGCAGTTCTTC
TRBD1 | TRBJ1-6 | TRBV18 | CASSPPLQGRNSPLHF | TGTGCCAGCTCACCACCATTACAGGGGCGTAATTCACCCCTCCACTTT
. | TRBJ1-4 | TRBV4-2 | CASSSSGHLGDEKLFF | TGTGCCAGCAGCTCGTCGGGACACCTCGGAGATGAAAAACTGTTTTTT
TRBD2 | TRBJ2-7 | TRBV4-2 | CASSGPGTSGRGGAYEQYF | TGTGCCAGCAGCGGACCCGGGACTAGCGGGAGGGGAGGGGCCTACGAGCAGTACTTC
TRBD2 | TRBJ2-7 | TRBV7-3 | CASSLLPGGSYEQYF | TGTGCCAGCAGCTTACTCCCGGGGGGCTCCTACGAGCAGTACTTC
. | TRBJ2-5 | TRBV4-1 | CASSHLQGSGVETQYF | TGCGCCAGCAGCCATTTACAGGGGTCGGGGGTCGAGACCCAGTACTTC
. | TRBJ2-4 | TRBV6-5 | CASSLAGGLAKNIQYF | TGTGCCAGCAGTTTGGCCGGGGGACTAGCCAAAAACATTCAGTACTTC
TRBD2 | TRBJ2-1 | TRBV6-1 | CASRPGTSGSDEQFF | TGTGCCAGCAGACCCGGGACTAGCGGGAGTGATGAGCAGTTCTTC
. | TRBJ1-5 | TRBV19 | CASSTGFSNQPQHF | TGTGCCAGTAGTACAGGGTTTAGCAATCAGCCCCAGCATTTT
. | TRBJ2-5 | TRBV20-1 | CSARQRETQYF | TGCAGTGCGAGACAGCGAGAGACCCAGTACTTC
. | TRBJ2-7 | TRBV20-1 | CSANDRYEQYF | TGCAGTGCTAACGACAGGTACGAGCAGTACTTC
. | TRBJ2-1 | TRBV27 | CASRPGTSLIEQFF | TGTGCCAGCAGGCCCGGGACTTCTCTGATTGAGCAGTTCTTC
TRBD2 | TRBJ2-2 | TRBV13 | CASSLAGGTGELFF | TGTGCCAGCAGCTTAGCGGGGGGGACCGGGGAGCTGTTTTTT
. | TRBJ2-1 | TRBV27 | CASSLGLSYNEQFF | TGTGCCAGCAGTTTAGGGCTATCCTACAATGAGCAGTTCTTC
. | TRBJ1-2 | TRBV30 | CAWKGLPSGYTF | TGTGCCTGGAAAGGACTCCCCTCCGGCTACACCTTC
. | TRBJ2-7 | TRBV30 | CAWTGESSDYEQYF | TGTGCCTGGACGGGAGAGAGTTCGGACTACGAGCAGTACTTC
TRBD1 | TRBJ2-7 | TRBV19 | CASSPGQGPYEQYF | TGTGCCAGTAGTCCGGGACAGGGTCCCTACGAGCAGTACTTC
TRBD1 | TRBJ1-5 | TRBV18 | CASSPGQEGSQPQHF | TGTGCCAGCTCACCCGGACAGGAGGGAAGTCAGCCCCAGCATTTT
. | TRBJ1-2 | TRBV29-1 | CSASLSYGYTF | TGCAGCGCCTCTCTGAGCTATGGCTACACCTTC
. | TRBJ1-2 | TRBV4-3 | CASSPSRRRYGYTF | TGCGCCAGCAGCCCCAGCCGCCGGAGGTATGGCTACACCTTC
TRBD1 | TRBJ2-4 | TRBV30 | CAWNLQGAVQYF | TGTGCCTGGAACCTACAGGGGGCTGTTCAGTACTTC
TRBD1 | TRBJ2-5 | TRBV29-1 | CSARGRQGLETQYF | TGCAGCGCCCGTGGTCGACAGGGGTTAGAGACCCAGTACTTC
TRBD2 | TRBJ2-1 | TRBV9 | CASSTPPSGGALPGDEQFF | TGTGCCAGCAGCACCCCTCCTAGCGGGGGGGCCCTACCTGGGGATGAGCAGTTCTTC
. | TRBJ1-1 | TRBV27 | CASSLSRQINTEAFF | TGTGCCAGCAGTTTATCCAGGCAGATCAACACTGAAGCTTTCTTT
TRBD1 | TRBJ1-1 | TRBV6-1 | CASSETGSFTEAFF | TGTGCCAGCAGTGAGACAGGGAGCTTCACTGAAGCTTTCTTT
TRBD1 | TRBJ2-1 | TRBV28 | CASSLDRGRNEQFF | TGTGCCAGCAGCTTAGACAGGGGGCGCAACGAGCAGTTCTTC
. | TRBJ1-1 | TRBV29-1 | CSVEGIYIEGEDFF | TGCAGCGTAGAGGGCATCTACATCGAGGGTGAAGATTTCTTT
TRBD2 | TRBJ2-1 | TRBV28 | CASDSLAAQGVEQFF | TGTGCCAGCGACTCACTAGCGGCCCAGGGAGTTGAGCAGTTCTTC
. | TRBJ1-3 | TRBV6-5 | CASSYGYRASGNTIYF | TGTGCCAGCAGTTACGGGTACAGGGCCTCTGGAAACACCATATATTTT
TRBD1 | TRBJ2-7 | TRBV29-1 | CSARQGSEQYF | TGCAGCGCTCGACAGGGGAGCGAGCAGTACTTC
TRBD1 | TRBJ1-5 | TRBV29-1 | CSVLGQGIGQPQHF | TGCAGCGTATTAGGACAGGGGATTGGTCAGCCCCAGCATTTT
. | TRBJ2-7 | TRBV4-2 | CASSQSTGGDYEQYF | TGTGCCAGCAGCCAGTCAACTGGAGGGGACTACGAGCAGTACTTC
. | TRBJ2-3 | TRBV5-4 | CASSGGAGAATQYF | TGTGCCAGCAGCGGTGGGGCAGGGGCTGCTACGCAGTATTTT
TRBD2 | TRBJ2-1 | TRBV5-1 | CASTPGGTSGYNEQFF | TGCGCCAGCACCCCCGGGGGGACTAGCGGCTACAATGAGCAGTTCTTC
. | TRBJ2-1 | TRBV11-1 | CASSTIEVIPYNEQFF | TGTGCCAGCAGCACCATCGAGGTAATCCCGTACAATGAGCAGTTCTTC
. | TRBJ1-2 | TRBV18 | CASSPDGIKVYGYTF | TGTGCCAGCTCACCAGACGGGATTAAGGTGTATGGCTACACCTTC
. | TRBJ2-3 | TRBV6-1 | CASSAGQIGTDTQYF | TGTGCCAGCAGTGCCGGACAGATTGGTACAGATACGCAGTATTTT
. | TRBJ2-1 | TRBV5-4 | CASSSLLYYNEQFF | TGTGCCAGCAGTTCACTACTCTACTACAATGAGCAGTTCTTC
. | TRBJ1-1 | TRBV11-2 | CAAGRTNTEAFF | TGTGCCGCGGGCAGGACGAACACTGAAGCTTTCTTT
. | TRBJ2-3 | TRBV27 | CASSIRDSRNTQYF | TGTGCCAGCAGTATAAGGGACTCCCGAAATACGCAGTATTTT
TRBD2 | TRBJ2-3 | TRBV4-2 | CASSPSGLAGGWGRDTQYF | TGTGCCAGCAGCCCTTCTGGACTAGCGGGAGGTTGGGGGCGGGATACGCAGTATTTT
. | TRBJ2-2 | TRBV6-5 | CASSYRQVFTGELFF | TGTGCCAGCAGTTACAGACAGGTCTTCACCGGGGAGCTGTTTTTT
TRBD2 | TRBJ2-1 | TRBV30 | CAGGSGRGSDNEQFF | TGTGCCGGGGGTAGCGGGAGAGGGTCCGACAATGAGCAGTTCTTC
TRBD2 | TRBJ2-1 | TRBV19 | CASGLAVEQFF | TGTGCCAGTGGACTAGCGGTTGAGCAGTTCTTC
. | TRBJ2-7 | TRBV28 | CASSFRDGMEYF | TGTGCCAGCAGTTTTCGGGATGGGATGGAGTACTTC
TRBD1 | TRBJ1-2 | TRBV5-4 | CASSYQDRANYGYTF | TGTGCCAGCAGCTATCAGGACAGGGCTAACTATGGCTACACCTTC
TRBD1 | TRBJ2-7 | TRBV30 | CAWDRDHEQYF | TGTGCCTGGGACAGGGACCACGAGCAGTACTTC
. | TRBJ2-3 | TRBV27 | CATLSAGQSTDTQYF | TGTGCCACCCTAAGCGCGGGACAGTCCACAGATACGCAGTATTTT
. | TRBJ2-3 | TRBV30 | CAWSGWRGGDTQYF | TGTGCCTGGAGTGGCTGGCGAGGGGGAGATACGCAGTATTTT
TRBD1 | TRBJ1-2 | TRBV28 | CASSPRQGGRGYTF | TGTGCCAGCAGTCCCCGACAGGGAGGAAGAGGCTACACCTTC
TRBD1 | TRBJ1-5 | TRBV2 | CASSPQGTGYQPQHF | TGTGCCAGCAGCCCCCAGGGGACAGGGTATCAGCCCCAGCATTTT
. | TRBJ2-3 | TRBV5-6 | CASSPLGQGTDTQYF | TGTGCCAGCAGCCCCTTGGGGCAGGGGACAGATACGCAGTATTTT
. | TRBJ2-7 | TRBV28 | CAIRGLDYEQYF | TGTGCCATTCGAGGACTCGATTACGAGCAGTACTTC